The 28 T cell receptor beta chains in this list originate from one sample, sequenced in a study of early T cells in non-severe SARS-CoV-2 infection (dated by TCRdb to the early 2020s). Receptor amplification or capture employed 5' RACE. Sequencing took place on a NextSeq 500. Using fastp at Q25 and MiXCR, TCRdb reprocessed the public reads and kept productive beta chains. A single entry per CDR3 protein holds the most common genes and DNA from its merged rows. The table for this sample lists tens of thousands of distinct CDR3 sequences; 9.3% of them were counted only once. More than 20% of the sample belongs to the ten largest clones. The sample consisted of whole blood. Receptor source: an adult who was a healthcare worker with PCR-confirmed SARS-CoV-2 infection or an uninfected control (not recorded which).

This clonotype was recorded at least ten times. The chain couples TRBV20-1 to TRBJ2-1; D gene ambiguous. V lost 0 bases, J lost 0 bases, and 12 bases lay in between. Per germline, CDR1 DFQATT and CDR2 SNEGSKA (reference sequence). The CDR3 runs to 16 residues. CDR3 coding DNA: TGCAGTGCTAGAGATACCTCCGGCAGCTCCTACAATGAGCAGTTCTTC. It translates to CSARDTSGSSYNEQFF.

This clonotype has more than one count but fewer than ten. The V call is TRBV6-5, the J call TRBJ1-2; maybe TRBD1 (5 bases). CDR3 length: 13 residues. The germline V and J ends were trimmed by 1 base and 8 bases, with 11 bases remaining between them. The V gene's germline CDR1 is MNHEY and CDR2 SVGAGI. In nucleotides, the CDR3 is TGTGCCAGCAGTTACTACGGCGGGGGAGGCTACACCTTC. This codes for CASSYYGGGGYTF.

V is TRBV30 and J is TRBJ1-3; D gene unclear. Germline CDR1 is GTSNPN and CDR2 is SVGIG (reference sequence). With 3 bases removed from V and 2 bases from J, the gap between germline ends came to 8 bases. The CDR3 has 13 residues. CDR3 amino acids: CAWSQSTGNTIYF. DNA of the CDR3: TGTGCCTGGAGCCAGTCCACTGGAAACACCATATATTTT.

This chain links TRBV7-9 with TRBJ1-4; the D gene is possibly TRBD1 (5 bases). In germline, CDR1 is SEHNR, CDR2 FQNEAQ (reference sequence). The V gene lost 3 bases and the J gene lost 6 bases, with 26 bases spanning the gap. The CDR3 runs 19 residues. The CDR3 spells CASSFSGAWGGYLDEKLFF. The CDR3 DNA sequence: TGTGCCAGCAGCTTTTCGGGAGCGTGGGGCGGATACTTGGATGAAAAACTGTTTTTT. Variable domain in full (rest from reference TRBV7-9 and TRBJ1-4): DTGVSQNPRHKITKRGQNVTFRCDPISEHNRLYWYRQTLGQGPEFLTYFQNEAQLEKSRLLSDRFSAERPKGSFSTLEIQRTEQGDSAMYLCASSFSGAWGGYLDEKLFFGSGTQLSVL.

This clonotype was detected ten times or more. The CDR3 loop is CASSLPNRHYEQYF. The CDR3 DNA is TGTGCCAGCAGCTTACCCAATAGGCACTACGAGCAGTACTTC. This rearrangement joins TRBV7-2 to TRBJ2-7; D is uncertain. Germline V gives CDR1 SGHTA, CDR2 FQGNSA. The CDR3 loop spans 14 amino acids. V gave up 2 bases and J gave up 3 bases, with 11 bases separating them.

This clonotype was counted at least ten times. The CDR3 protein is CSVGKAQYF. Written as DNA, the CDR3 is TGCAGCGTCGGGAAAGCGCAGTATTTT. This chain connects TRBV29-1 to TRBJ2-3; a weak D match, TRBD2 (5 bases). Between the trimmed V and J ends, which lost 6 bases and 10 bases, there was a span of 8 bases. Looked up from germline, CDR1 is SQVTM and CDR2 is ANQGSEA. This CDR3 has 9 amino acids.

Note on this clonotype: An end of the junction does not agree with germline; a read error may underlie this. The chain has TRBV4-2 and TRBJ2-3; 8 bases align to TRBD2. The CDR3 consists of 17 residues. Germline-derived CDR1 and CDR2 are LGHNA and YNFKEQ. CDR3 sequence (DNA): TGTGCCAGCAGCCAAGTGGGGACTAGAGTTCGACCAGATACGCAGTGTTTT. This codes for CASSQVGTRVRPDTQCF.

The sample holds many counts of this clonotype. The DNA of the CDR3 is TGCGCCAGCAGCTCGTCTCTTGCGGGTAATTCACCCCTCCACTTT. As protein: CASSSSLAGNSPLHF. This sequence joins TRBV5-1 and TRBJ1-6, with D hard to call. The CDR3 is 15 residues long. The germline gives CDR1 SGHRS, CDR2 YFSETQ. V dropped 3 bases and J dropped 6 bases, with 13 bases sitting between them.

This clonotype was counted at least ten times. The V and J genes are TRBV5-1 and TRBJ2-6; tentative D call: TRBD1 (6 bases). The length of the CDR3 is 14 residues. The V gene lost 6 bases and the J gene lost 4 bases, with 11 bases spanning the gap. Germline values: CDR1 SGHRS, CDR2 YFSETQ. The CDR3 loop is CASNPRGGANVLTF. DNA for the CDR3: TGCGCCAGCAACCCCAGGGGAGGGGCCAACGTCCTGACTTTC.

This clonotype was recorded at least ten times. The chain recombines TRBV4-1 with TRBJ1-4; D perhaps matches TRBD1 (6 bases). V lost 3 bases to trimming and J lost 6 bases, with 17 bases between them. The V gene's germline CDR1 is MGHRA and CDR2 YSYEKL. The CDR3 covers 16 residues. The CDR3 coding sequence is TGCGCCAGCAGCCATCAAGACAGGCCTGAGGATGAAAAACTGTTTTTT. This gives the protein CASSHQDRPEDEKLFF.

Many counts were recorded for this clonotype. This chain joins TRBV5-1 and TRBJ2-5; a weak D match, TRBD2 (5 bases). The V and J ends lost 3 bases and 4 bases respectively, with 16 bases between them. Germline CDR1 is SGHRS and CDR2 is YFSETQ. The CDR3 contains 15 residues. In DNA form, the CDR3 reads TGCGCCAGCAGCTCGGGGTCTCGGGCAGGAGAGACCCAGTACTTC. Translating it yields CASSSGSRAGETQYF. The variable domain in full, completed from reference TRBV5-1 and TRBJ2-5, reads KAGVTQTPRYLIKTRGQQVTLSCSPISGHRSVSWYQQTPGQGLQFLFEYFSETQRNKGNFPGRFSGRQFSNSRSEMNVSTLELGDSALYLCASSSGSRAGETQYFGPGTRLLVL.

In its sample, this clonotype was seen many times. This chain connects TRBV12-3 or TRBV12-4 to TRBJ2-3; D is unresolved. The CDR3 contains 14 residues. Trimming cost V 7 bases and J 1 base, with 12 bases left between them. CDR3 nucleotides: TGTGCCAGCAATGACCGGGCCCGCACAGATACGCAGTATTTT. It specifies CASNDRARTDTQYF.

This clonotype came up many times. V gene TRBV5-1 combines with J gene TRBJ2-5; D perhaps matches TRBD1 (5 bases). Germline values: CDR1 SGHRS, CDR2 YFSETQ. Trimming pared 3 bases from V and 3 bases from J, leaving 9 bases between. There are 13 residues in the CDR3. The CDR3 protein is CASSSRVEETQYF. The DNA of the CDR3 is TGCGCCAGCAGCTCCAGGGTGGAAGAGACCCAGTACTTC.

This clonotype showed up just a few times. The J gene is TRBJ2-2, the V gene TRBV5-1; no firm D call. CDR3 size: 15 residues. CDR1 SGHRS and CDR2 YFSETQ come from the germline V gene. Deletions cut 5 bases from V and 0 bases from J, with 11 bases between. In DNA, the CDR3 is TGCGCCAGCAGTTACGGAGTCACGAACACCGGGGAGCTGTTTTTT. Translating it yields CASSYGVTNTGELFF.

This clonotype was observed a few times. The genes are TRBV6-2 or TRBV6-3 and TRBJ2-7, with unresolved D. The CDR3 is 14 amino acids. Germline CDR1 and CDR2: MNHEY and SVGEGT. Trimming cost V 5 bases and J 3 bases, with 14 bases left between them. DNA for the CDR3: TGTGCCAGCAGTCGCCTTACTAATAACTACGAGCAGTACTTC. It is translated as CASSRLTNNYEQYF.

CDR3 in DNA: TGTGCCAGCAGTTTAAGGGCCAACTTGAACACTGAAGCTTTCTTT. The encoded protein is CASSLRANLNTEAFF. V and J are TRBV27 and TRBJ1-1; unclear D gene. Germline-derived CDR1 and CDR2 are MNHEY and SMNVEV (reference sequence). V was clipped by 2 bases and J by 0 bases, with 10 bases between them. This CDR3 comprises 15 residues.

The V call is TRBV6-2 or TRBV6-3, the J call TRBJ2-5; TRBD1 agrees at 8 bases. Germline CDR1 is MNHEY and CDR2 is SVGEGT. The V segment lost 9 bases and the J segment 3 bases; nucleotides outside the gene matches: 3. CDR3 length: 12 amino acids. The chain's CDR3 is CASNRGEETQYF. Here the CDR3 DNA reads TGTGCCAGTAACAGGGGGGAAGAGACCCAGTACTTC.

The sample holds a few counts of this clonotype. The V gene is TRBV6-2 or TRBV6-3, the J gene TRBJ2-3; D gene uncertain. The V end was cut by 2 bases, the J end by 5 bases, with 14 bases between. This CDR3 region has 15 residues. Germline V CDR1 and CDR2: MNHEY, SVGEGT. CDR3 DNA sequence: TGTGCCAGCAGTTACCGTATGTCCTACCTAGATACGCAGTATTTT. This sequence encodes CASSYRMSYLDTQYF.

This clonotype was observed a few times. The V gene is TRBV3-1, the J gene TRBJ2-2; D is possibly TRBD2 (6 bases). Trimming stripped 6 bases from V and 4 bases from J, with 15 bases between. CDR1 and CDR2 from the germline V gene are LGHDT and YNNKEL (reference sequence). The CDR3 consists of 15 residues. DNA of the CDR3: TGTGCCAGCAGAGGTAAGCGGGCGAGCACCGGGGAGCTGTTTTTT. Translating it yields CASRGKRASTGELFF.

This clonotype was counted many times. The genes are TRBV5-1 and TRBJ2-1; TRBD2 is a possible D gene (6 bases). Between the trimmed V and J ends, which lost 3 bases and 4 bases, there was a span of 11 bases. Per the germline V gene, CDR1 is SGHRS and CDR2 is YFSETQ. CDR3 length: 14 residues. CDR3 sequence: CASSWSGPYNEQFF. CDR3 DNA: TGCGCCAGCAGCTGGAGCGGGCCTTACAATGAGCAGTTCTTC.

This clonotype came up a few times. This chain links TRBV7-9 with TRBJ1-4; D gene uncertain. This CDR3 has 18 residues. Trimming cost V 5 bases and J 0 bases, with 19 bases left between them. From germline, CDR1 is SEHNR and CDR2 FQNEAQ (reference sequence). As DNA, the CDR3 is TGTGCCAGCAGCCCACCCCCGAGGCCTTCTGCAACTAATGAAAAACTGTTTTTT. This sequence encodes CASSPPPRPSATNEKLFF.

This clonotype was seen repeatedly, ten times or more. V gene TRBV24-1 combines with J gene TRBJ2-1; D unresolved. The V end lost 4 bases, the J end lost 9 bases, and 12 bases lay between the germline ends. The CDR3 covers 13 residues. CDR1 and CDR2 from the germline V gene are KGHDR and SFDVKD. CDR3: CATSDGPWGEQFF. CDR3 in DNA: TGTGCCACCAGTGACGGCCCATGGGGTGAGCAGTTCTTC.

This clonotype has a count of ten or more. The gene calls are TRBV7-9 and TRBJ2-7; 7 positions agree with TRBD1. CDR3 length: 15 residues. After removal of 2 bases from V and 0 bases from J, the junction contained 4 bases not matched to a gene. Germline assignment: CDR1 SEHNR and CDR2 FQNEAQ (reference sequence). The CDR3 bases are TGTGCCAGCAGCTTAAGAAGGGACAGCTCCTACGAGCAGTACTTC. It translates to CASSLRRDSSYEQYF.

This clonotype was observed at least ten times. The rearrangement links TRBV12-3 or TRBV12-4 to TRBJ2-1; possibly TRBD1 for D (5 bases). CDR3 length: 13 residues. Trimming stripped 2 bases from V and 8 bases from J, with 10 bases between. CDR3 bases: TGTGCCAGCAGTTTAAGGGGTAACGATGAGCAGTTCTTC. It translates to CASSLRGNDEQFF.

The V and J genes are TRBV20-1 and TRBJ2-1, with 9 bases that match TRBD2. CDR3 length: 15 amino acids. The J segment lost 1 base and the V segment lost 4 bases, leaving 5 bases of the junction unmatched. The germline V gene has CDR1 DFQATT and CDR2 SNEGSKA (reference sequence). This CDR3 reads CSAISGGPSYNEQFF. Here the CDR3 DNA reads TGCAGTGCTATAAGCGGGGGGCCTTCCTACAATGAGCAGTTCTTC.

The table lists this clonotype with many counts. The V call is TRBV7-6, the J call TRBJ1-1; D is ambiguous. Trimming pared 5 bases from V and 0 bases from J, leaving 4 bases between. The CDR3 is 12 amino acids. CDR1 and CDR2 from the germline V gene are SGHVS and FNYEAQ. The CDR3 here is CASSRMNTEAFF. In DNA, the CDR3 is TGTGCCAGCAGCCGAATGAACACTGAAGCTTTCTTT.

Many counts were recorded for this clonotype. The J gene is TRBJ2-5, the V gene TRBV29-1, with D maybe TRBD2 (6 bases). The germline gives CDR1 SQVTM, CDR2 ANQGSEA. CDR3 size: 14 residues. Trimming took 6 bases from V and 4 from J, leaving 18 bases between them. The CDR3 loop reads CSVRDSPGGETQYF. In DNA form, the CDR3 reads TGCAGCGTCCGGGACTCCCCAGGAGGAGAGACCCAGTACTTC.

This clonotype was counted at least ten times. The CDR3 region has the DNA TGCGCCAGCAGCGTAGACAGGGCTATCGACGGCTACACCTTC. Protein: CASSVDRAIDGYTF. The chain combines TRBV5-1 with TRBJ1-2; 7 nucleotides match TRBD1. Trimming cost V 4 bases and J 8 bases; bases outside gene matches: 11. CDR3 size: 14 residues. Germline CDR1 reads SGHRS; CDR2 reads YFSETQ.